This T cell receptor beta chain appears in the sequencing data of a study of cytomegalovirus exposure and HLA in healthy donors. Study observations and caveats: TCR beta chains associated with HLA were, in a later analysis, more clonally expanded than equally common others.

The CDR3 has 14 amino acids. In germline, CDR1 is GTSNPN, CDR2 SVGIG (reference sequence). The V and J ends lost 4 bases and 6 bases respectively, with 18 bases between them. The PCR contained 60 Vbeta and 13 Jbeta primers. TCRdb's copy holds only in-frame clones and misses some; the assay was immunoSEQ multiplex PCR. The table has fewer than 60,000 clones, roughly 72% seen once; the top ten hold under 25%. Details on this clone: Its antigen is unknown.

The clonotype comes from a woman in her 50s in good health and CMV-seropositive. J is TRBJ1-2 and V is TRBV30; the D is unclear. Sequenced material: PBMCs. CDR3 bases: TGTGCCTGGACCCTTAGGCAACAGAAGGATGGCTACACCTTC. Amino acids: CAWTLRQQKDGYTF. Full variable domain (rest looked up from reference TRBV30 and TRBJ1-2): SQTIHQWPATLVQPVGSPLSLECTVEGTSNPNLYWYRQAAGRGLQLLFYSVGIGQISSEVPQNLSASRPQDRQFILSSKKLLLSDSGFYLCAWTLRQQKDGYTFGSGTRLTVV.